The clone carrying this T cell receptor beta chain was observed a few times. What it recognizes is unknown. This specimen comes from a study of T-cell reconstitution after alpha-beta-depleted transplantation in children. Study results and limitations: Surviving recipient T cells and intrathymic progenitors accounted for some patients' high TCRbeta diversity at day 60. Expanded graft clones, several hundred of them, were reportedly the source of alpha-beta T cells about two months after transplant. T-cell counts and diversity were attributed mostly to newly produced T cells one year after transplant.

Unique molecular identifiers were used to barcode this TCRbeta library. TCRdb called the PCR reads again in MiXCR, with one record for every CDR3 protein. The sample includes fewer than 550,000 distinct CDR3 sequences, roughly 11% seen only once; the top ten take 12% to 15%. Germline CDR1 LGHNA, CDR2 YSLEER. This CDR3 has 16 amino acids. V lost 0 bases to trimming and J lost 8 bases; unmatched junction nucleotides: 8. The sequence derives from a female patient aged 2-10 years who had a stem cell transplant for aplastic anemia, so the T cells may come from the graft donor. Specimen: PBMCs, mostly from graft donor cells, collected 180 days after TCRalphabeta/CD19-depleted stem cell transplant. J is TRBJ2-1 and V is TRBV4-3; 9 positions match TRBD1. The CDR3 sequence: CASSQDQGQGLHEQFF. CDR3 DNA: TGCGCCAGCAGCCAAGATCAGGGACAGGGTTTGCATGAGCAGTTCTTC.